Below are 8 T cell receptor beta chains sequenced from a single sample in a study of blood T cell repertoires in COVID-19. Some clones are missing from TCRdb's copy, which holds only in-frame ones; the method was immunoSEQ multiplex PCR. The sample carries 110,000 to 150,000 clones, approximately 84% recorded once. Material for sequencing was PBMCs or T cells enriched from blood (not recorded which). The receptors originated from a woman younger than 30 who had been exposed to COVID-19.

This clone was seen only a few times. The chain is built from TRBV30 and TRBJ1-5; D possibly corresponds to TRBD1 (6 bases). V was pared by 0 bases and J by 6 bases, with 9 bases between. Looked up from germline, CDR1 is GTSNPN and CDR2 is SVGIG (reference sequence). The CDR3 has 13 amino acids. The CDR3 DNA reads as TGTGCCTGGAGTGTACAGGGCCCTCAGCCCCAGCATTTT. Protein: CAWSVQGPQPQHF.

The CDR3 protein is CATSDGAAYEQYF. The DNA of the CDR3 is TGTGCCACCAGTGATGGGGCGGCCTACGAGCAGTACTTC. The chain is built from TRBV24-1 and TRBJ2-7; TRBD1 is a possible D gene (5 bases). The CDR3 length is 13 residues. From germline, CDR1 is KGHDR and CDR2 SFDVKD. Trimming removed 3 bases from V and 2 bases from J, with 7 bases in between.

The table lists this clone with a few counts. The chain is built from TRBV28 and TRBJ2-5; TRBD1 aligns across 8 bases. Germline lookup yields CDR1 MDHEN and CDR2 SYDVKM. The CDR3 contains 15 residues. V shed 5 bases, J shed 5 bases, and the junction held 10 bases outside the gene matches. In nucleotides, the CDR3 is TGTGCCAGCAGTATAATCACAGGGGGTAGGGAGACCCAGTACTTC. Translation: CASSIITGGRETQYF.

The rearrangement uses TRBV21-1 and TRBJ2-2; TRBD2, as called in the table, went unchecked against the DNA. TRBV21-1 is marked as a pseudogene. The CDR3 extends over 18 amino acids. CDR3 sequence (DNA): TGTGCCAGCAGCCCCTGTTCCCTAGCGGGAGCGAACACCGGGGAGCTGTTTTTT. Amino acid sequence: CASSPCSLAGANTGELFF.

CDR3 loop: CASSPVRQGSPGANVLTF. The CDR3 nucleotides are TGTGCCAGCTCACCTGTTAGACAGGGGTCCCCTGGGGCCAACGTCCTGACTTTC. The chain employs TRBV18 and TRBJ2-6; 8 nucleotides agree with TRBD1. The CDR3 spans 18 residues. The junction had 9 bases not matched to a gene; V was cut back by 3 bases and J by 2 bases. The V gene's germline CDR1 is KGHSH and CDR2 LQKENI.

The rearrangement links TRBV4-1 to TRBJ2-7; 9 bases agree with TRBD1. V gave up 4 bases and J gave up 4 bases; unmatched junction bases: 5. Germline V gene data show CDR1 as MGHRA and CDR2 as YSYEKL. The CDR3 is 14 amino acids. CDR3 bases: TGCGCCAGCAGCCTTGGGACAGGGCAGTACGAGCAGTACTTC. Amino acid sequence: CASSLGTGQYEQYF.

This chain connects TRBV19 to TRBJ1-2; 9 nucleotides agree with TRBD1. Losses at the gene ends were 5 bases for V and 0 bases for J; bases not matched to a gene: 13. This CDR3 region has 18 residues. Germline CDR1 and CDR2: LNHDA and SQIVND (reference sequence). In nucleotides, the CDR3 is TGTGCCAGTAGTGACCCCGGCGCGGACAGGGGCGCTAACTATGGCTACACCTTC. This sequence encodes CASSDPGADRGANYGYTF.

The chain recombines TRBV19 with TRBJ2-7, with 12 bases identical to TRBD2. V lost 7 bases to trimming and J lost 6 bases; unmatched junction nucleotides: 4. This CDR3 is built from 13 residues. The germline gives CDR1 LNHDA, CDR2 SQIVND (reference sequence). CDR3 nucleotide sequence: TGTGCCAGTAAGCGGACTAGCGGGACCGAGCAGTACTTC. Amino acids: CASKRTSGTEQYF.